The rows below give T cell receptor beta chains drawn from one sample of a study of naive and memory T cell subsets. Using its own MiXCR run on the UMI-ligation and nested PCR reads, TCRdb lists one record per CDR3 protein. The sample includes 130,000 or so distinct CDR3 sequences, over 30% seen only once; the top ten take about 0.85%. Sequences were obtained from central memory CD4+ T cells from blood. These receptors were collected from a human donor in good health. Each CDR3 is given with its conserved first and last residue.

v_gene	CDR3aa
TRBV7-2	CASSSSLAGNEQFF
TRBV11-2	CASSQTQGIESIQYF
TRBV20-1	CSATPRPGTGGVDYSYNEQFF
TRBV6-5	CASTTSGSFTYNEQFF
TRBV7-8	CASSYQPQETQYF
TRBV27	CASRDAGFFTEAFF
TRBV6-5	CASKKDSDYNEQFF
TRBV2	CASSERGRGNQPQHF
TRBV5-1	CASSWNTGTSGSGELFF
TRBV7-7	CASSLDQGREQYF
TRBV27	CASSSRPPYEQYF
TRBV20-1	CSATPPRTEQYF
TRBV29-1	CSAGPYNEQFF
TRBV4-3	CASRRTSQGYNEQFF
TRBV3-1	CASSQSRQVFNEQFF
TRBV7-2	CASSLPGTLNTEAFF
TRBV28	CASSLWGPNEKLFF
TRBV25-1	CASSDFYEQYF
TRBV30	CAWKGVRDTQYF
TRBV28	CASSFRQVEPQHF
TRBV7-2	CASSDDTDTQYF
TRBV15	CATSRPGTETNYGYTF
TRBV29-1	CSVRDFYEQYF
TRBV3-1	CASSQESLSYNEQFF
TRBV27	CASSFLGLAENTGELFF
TRBV11-2	CASSFEGRGQETQYF
TRBV19	CASSISGESSYEQYF
TRBV28	CASSLPQGGRETQYF
TRBV4-3	CASSQEGGVYTGELFF
TRBV12-3/TRBV12-4	CASSSLLGSYNEQFF
TRBV6-2/TRBV6-3	CASSRGLSTDTQYF
TRBV6-2/TRBV6-3	CASSLGYLGEQYF
TRBV2	CASKGAMNTEAFF
TRBV18	CASSPPSGRVHEQFF
TRBV5-1	CASSLAVRGSSYEQYF